A selection of T cell receptor beta chains follows, all from one sample in a study of somatic mutations in cytotoxic T cells in rheumatoid arthritis. Data came from immunoSEQ multiplex PCR; TCRdb stores just in-frame clones and leaves some out. The data contain about 26,000 clones, over 80% of them seen just once; the ten biggest clones take up roughly 4.9%. Sequencing was carried out using CD8+ T cells sorted from blood. These receptors all come from a man aged 45 to 65 in good health. Both conserved end residues are part of each CDR3. The order of the fields is clone size, V gene, J gene, D gene, CDR3 protein, CDR3 DNA. A D gene is named only where the DNA matches it firmly. The size entry is marked missing in some rows and otherwise reads once, few, many or a size class.

>.|TRBV6-5|TRBJ2-7|.
CASSYSQGYEQYF
TGTGCCAGCAGTTACTCACAGGGATACGAGCAGTACTTC
>.|TRBV19|TRBJ1-5|TRBD1
CASSSLRGVDNQPQHF
TGTGCCAGTAGTAGCCTCAGGGGGGTTGACAATCAGCCCCAGCATTTT
>.|TRBV5-6|TRBJ2-3|.
CASSFRREAVTGTDTQYF
TGTGCCAGCAGCTTTCGGAGGGAGGCTGTGACTGGCACAGATACGCAGTATTTT
>.|TRBV27|TRBJ2-3|TRBD2
CASRLRLANTDTQYF
TGTGCCAGCAGATTAAGACTAGCCAACACAGATACGCAGTATTTT
>once|TRBV5-8|TRBJ2-7|.
CASSLGRDILYEQYF
TGTGCCAGCAGCTTGGGGAGGGATATTCTCTACGAGCAGTACTTC
>.|TRBV29-1|TRBJ1-2|.
CSVEPGEGYGYTF
TGCAGCGTCGAACCAGGGGAAGGCTATGGCTACACCTTC
>.|TRBV7-9|TRBJ2-7|TRBD1
CASSVDRDRPYEQYF
TGTGCCAGCAGCGTAGACCGGGACAGGCCCTACGAGCAGTACTTC
>.|TRBV4-2|TRBJ2-7|TRBD2
CASSQEASGIYEQYF
TGTGCCAGCAGCCAAGAAGCTAGCGGGATCTACGAGCAGTACTTC
>.|TRBV5-4|TRBJ2-7|.
CASSQGYEQYF
TGTGCCAGCAGCCAGGGGTACGAGCAGTACTTC
>few|TRBV7-9|TRBJ2-7|.
CASSFQYEQYF
TGTGCCAGCAGCTTTCAATACGAGCAGTACTTC
>.|TRBV7-8|TRBJ2-7|.
CASSLDPGRLHEQYF
TGTGCCAGCAGCTTAGATCCGGGGAGGCTCCACGAGCAGTACTTC
>.|TRBV13|TRBJ2-7|.
CASSAITGAYEQYF
TGTGCCAGCTCCGCAATCACGGGGGCGTACGAGCAGTACTTC
>.|TRBV6-5|TRBJ2-1|TRBD2
CASSTGGIYNEQFF
TGTGCCAGCAGTACGGGGGGGATCTACAATGAGCAGTTCTTC
>.|TRBV6-5|TRBJ1-1|TRBD1
CASSYLTGGTEAFF
TGTGCCAGCAGTTACTTGACAGGGGGGACTGAAGCTTTCTTT
>.|TRBV5-8|TRBJ1-2|.
CASSSRETGYGYTF
TGTGCCAGCAGCAGCAGGGAAACGGGCTATGGCTACACCTTC
>few|TRBV7-9|TRBJ2-2|TRBD2
CASRGSGMRTGELFF
TGTGCCAGCAGGGGTAGCGGGATGCGCACCGGGGAGCTGTTTTTT
>.|TRBV5-6|TRBJ1-5|.
CASSLSPNQPQHF
TGTGCCAGCAGCTTGTCTCCCAATCAGCCCCAGCATTTT
>.|TRBV28|TRBJ1-1|.
CASSLFSGNTEAFF
TGTGCCAGCAGTTTATTCAGCGGGAACACTGAAGCTTTCTTT
>.|TRBV6-1|TRBJ1-2|.
CASSEGGEPSLYGYTF
TGTGCCAGCAGTGAAGGAGGTGAGCCCAGTTTATATGGCTACACCTTC
>large|TRBV2|TRBJ2-7|.
CASRYLAPNEQYF
TGTGCCAGCAGGTACCTAGCGCCCAACGAGCAGTACTTC
>.|TRBV7-2|TRBJ2-3|TRBD2
CASSLAIGLGTDTQYF
TGTGCCAGCAGCTTAGCAATTGGACTAGGGACAGATACGCAGTATTTT
>.|TRBV7-6|TRBJ2-1|TRBD1
CASSTGTGGYNEQFF
TGTGCCAGCAGCACCGGGACAGGGGGCTACAATGAGCAGTTCTTC
>.|TRBV4-2|TRBJ1-2|.
CASRGTESLGYTF
TGTGCCAGCAGAGGGACCGAGAGTTTGGGCTACACCTTC
>.|TRBV27|TRBJ2-7|TRBD2
CASTNGGGYEQYF
TGTGCCAGCACCAACGGGGGGGGCTACGAGCAGTACTTC
>.|TRBV13|TRBJ2-7|TRBD2
CASSLGSGPIYEQYF
TGTGCCAGCAGCTTAGGTAGCGGGCCTATTTACGAGCAGTACTTC
>.|TRBV7-2|TRBJ2-2|.
CASSPGELFF
TGTGCCAGCAGCCCCGGGGAGCTGTTTTTT
>once|TRBV27|TRBJ2-7|TRBD1
CASSLRGHSSYEQYF
TGTGCCAGCAGTTTAAGGGGGCACTCCTCCTACGAGCAGTACTTC
>.|TRBV6-6|TRBJ1-1|TRBD1
CASRQQGGFEAFF
TGTGCCAGCAGACAACAGGGGGGGTTTGAAGCTTTCTTT
>.|TRBV5-5|TRBJ1-2|.
CASSLLRPANYGYTF
TGTGCCAGCAGCTTGCTCAGGCCAGCTAACTATGGCTACACCTTC
>.|TRBV7-9|TRBJ2-7|.
CASSLSGTYEQYF
TGTGCCAGCAGCCTTAGCGGAACCTACGAGCAGTACTTC
>.|TRBV9|TRBJ2-5|.
CASSVGGTGGRRETQYF
TGTGCCAGCAGCGTAGGAGGGACTGGGGGGAGGAGGGAGACCCAGTACTTC
>.|TRBV7-2|TRBJ2-7|TRBD2
CASSYNLGPSGLAYEQYF
TGTGCCAGCAGCTACAACCTTGGGCCTAGCGGGCTTGCCTACGAGCAGTACTTC
>.|TRBV4-1|TRBJ2-2|.
CASSRGEAAGELFF
TGCGCCAGCAGCCGCGGGGAAGCGGCCGGGGAGCTGTTTTTT
>.|TRBV11-3|TRBJ2-7|TRBD1
CASSFGGQGPYEQYF
TGTGCCAGCAGCTTCGGGGGACAGGGTCCGTACGAGCAGTACTTC
>.|TRBV7-7|TRBJ2-1|TRBD2
CASSLGTSGSNEQFF
TGTGCTAGCAGCTTGGGGACTAGCGGGAGTAATGAGCAGTTCTTC
>.|TRBV7-2|TRBJ2-5|TRBD2
CASSPPGLAGPFKETQYF
TGTGCCAGCAGCCCCCCGGGACTAGCGGGACCTTTCAAAGAGACCCAGTACTTC
>.|TRBV27|TRBJ2-7|.
CASSRPEKEQYF
TGTGCCAGCAGTCGACCAGAAAAAGAGCAGTACTTC
>.|TRBV12-5|TRBJ1-1|.
CASGLGRMNTEAFF
TGTGCTAGTGGTTTGGGGCGAATGAACACTGAAGCTTTCTTT
>.|TRBV10-3|TRBJ1-2|TRBD1
CAIRTEGAPGYGYTF
TGTGCCATCAGGACCGAGGGGGCGCCTGGCTATGGCTACACCTTC
>.|TRBV5-1|TRBJ2-7|TRBD2
CASSLNYRGGARSYEQYF
TGCGCCAGCAGCTTGAATTATCGCGGGGGGGCTCGCTCCTACGAGCAGTACTTC
>.|TRBV2|TRBJ2-1|TRBD2
CASSELSLAAYNEQFF
TGTGCCAGCAGTGAATTAAGCCTAGCGGCCTACAATGAGCAGTTCTTC
>.|TRBV7-6|TRBJ2-7|.
CASSLTKTEQYF
TGTGCCAGCAGCTTAACTAAGACCGAGCAGTACTTC
>.|TRBV7-9|TRBJ2-7|TRBD2
CASSFERGRASYEQYF
TGTGCCAGCAGCTTTGAACGCGGGAGGGCCTCCTACGAGCAGTACTTC
>.|TRBV5-5|TRBJ2-7|.
CASSLAVGQRASYEQYF
TGTGCCAGCAGCTTGGCCGTCGGACAGAGAGCGTCCTACGAGCAGTACTTC
>.|TRBV7-9|TRBJ2-4|.
CASSLPPTALAKNIQYF
TGTGCCAGCAGCCTTCCGCCGACGGCCCTAGCCAAAAACATTCAGTACTTC
>.|TRBV7-6|TRBJ1-3|.
CASSLGYGGGSGNTIYF
TGTGCCAGCAGCTTAGGTTACGGAGGGGGCTCTGGAAACACCATATATTTT
>.|TRBV19|TRBJ1-4|TRBD1
CASSRPGQGAHHEKLFF
TGTGCCAGTAGTAGACCGGGACAGGGGGCCCACCATGAAAAACTGTTTTTT
>.|TRBV7-9|TRBJ2-1|.
CASSLTEQFF
TGTGCCAGCAGCTTAACCGAGCAGTTCTTC
>.|TRBV7-9|TRBJ1-2|TRBD1
CASSKWDRDSNYGYTF
TGTGCCAGCAGCAAATGGGACAGAGATTCTAACTATGGCTACACCTTC
>few|TRBV27|TRBJ2-2|.
CASSFGTMNTGELFF
TGTGCCAGCAGTTTCGGCACGATGAACACCGGGGAGCTGTTTTTT
>.|TRBV10-3|TRBJ2-3|.
CATRDSTSADTQYF
TGTGCCACCCGGGACTCCACTTCAGCAGATACGCAGTATTTT